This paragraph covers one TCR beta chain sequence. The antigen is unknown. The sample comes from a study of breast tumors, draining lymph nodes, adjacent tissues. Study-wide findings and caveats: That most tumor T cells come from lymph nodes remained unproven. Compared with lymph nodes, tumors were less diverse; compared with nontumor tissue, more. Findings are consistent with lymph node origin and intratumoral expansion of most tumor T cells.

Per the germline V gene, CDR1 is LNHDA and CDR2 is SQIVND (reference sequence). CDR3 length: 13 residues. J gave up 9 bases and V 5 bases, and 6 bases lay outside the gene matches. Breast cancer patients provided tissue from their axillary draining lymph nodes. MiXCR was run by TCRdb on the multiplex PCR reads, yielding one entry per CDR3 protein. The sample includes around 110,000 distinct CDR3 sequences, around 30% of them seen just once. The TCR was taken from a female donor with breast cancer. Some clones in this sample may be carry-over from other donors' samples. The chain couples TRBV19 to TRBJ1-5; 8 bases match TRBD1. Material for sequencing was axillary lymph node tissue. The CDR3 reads CASSSDRVRPQHF. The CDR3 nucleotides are TGTGCCAGTAGTTCGGACAGGGTCCGGCCCCAGCATTTT. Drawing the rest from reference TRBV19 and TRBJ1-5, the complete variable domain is DGGITQSPKYLFRKEGQNVTLSCEQNLNHDAMYWYRQDPGQGLRLIYYSQIVNDFQKGDIAEGYSVSREKKESFPLTVTSAQKNPTAFYLCASSSDRVRPQHFGDGTRLSIL.